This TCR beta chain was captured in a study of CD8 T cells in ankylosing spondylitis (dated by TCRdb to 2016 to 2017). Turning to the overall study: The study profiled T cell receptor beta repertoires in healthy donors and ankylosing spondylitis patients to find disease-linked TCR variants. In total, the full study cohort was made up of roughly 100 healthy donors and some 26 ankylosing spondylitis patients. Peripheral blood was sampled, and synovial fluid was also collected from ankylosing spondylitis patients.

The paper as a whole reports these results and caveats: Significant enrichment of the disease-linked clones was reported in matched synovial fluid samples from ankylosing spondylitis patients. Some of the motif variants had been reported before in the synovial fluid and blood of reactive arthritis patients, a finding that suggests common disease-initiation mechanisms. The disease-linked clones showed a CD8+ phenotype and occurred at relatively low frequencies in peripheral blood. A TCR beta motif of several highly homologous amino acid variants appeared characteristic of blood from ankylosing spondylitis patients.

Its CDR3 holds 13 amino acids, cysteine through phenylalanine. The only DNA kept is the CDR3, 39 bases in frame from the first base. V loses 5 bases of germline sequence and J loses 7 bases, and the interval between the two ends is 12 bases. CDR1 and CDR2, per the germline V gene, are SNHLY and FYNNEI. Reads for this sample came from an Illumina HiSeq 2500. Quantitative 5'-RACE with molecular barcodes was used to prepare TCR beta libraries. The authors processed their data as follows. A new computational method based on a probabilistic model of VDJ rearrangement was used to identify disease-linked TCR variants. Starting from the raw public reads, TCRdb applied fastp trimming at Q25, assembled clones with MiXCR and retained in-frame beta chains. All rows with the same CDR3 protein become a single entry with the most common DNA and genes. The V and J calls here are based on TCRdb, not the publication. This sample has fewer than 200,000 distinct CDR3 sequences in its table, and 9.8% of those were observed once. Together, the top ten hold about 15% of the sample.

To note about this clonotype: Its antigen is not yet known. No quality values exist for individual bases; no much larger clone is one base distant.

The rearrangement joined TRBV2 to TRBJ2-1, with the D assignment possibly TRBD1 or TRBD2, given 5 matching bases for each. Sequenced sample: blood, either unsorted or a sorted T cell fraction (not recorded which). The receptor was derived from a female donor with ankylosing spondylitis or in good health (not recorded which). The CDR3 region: CASSHGAGNEQFF. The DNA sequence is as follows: TGTGCCAGCAGTCACGGGGCTGGTAATGAGCAGTTCTTC.